Presented here are 28 T cell receptor beta chains from one specimen sequenced in a study of OX40 agonist ivuxolimab in advanced cancers. Repertoires were generated with immunoSEQ multiplex PCR, while TCRdb's copy carries only in-frame clones and drops some. The table has about 63,000 clones, less than 90% seen once. The input for sequencing was CD4+ or CD8+ T cells sorted from blood, taken in a trial of the OX40 agonist ivuxolimab. Every receptor here comes from an adult with an advanced solid tumor such as melanoma, head and neck, liver or kidney cancer.

The chain joins TRBV6-1 to TRBJ2-7, with 7 bases matching TRBD1. The CDR3 loop spans 13 amino acids. From germline, CDR1 is MNHNS and CDR2 SASEGT. The V gene end was trimmed by 8 bases and the J gene end by 5 bases; junction bases not matched to a gene: 9. CDR3 bases: TGTGCCAGCGTGAATCAGGGGGAGAACGAGCAGTACTTC. Protein product: CASVNQGENEQYF.

There are a few counts of this clone. The chain links TRBV19 to TRBJ1-1; 7 positions match TRBD1. V was pared by 6 bases and J by 3 bases, with 4 bases of the junction left unmatched. This CDR3 is built from 13 residues. Germline V gene sequence: CDR1 LNHDA, CDR2 SQIVND (reference sequence). Written as DNA, the CDR3 is TGTGCCAGTAGGAACAGGGGACACACTGAAGCTTTCTTT. It encodes CASRNRGHTEAFF. Full variable domain (missing parts from reference TRBV19 and TRBJ1-1): DGGITQSPKYLFRKEGQNVTLSCEQNLNHDAMYWYRQDPGQGLRLIYYSQIVNDFQKGDIAEGYSVSREKKESFPLTVTSAQKNPTAFYLCASRNRGHTEAFFGQGTRLTVV.

This clone has a single count. This chain uses TRBV4-1 with TRBJ1-5; 7 bases map to TRBD1. The CDR3 length is 20 residues. Trimming took 4 bases from V and 0 from J; bases not matched to a gene: 18. CDR1 is MGHRA, CDR2 YSYEKL, per germline. The DNA for the CDR3 is TGCGCCAGCAGCCGATACCCCCCGGGACAGAGTTTGAATAGCAATCAGCCCCAGCATTTT. Translating it yields CASSRYPPGQSLNSNQPQHF.

V usage is TRBV11-2 and J usage is TRBJ2-4; tentatively, D is TRBD1 (6 bases). V was trimmed by 5 bases and J by 6 bases, leaving 17 bases between them. Germline V CDR1 and CDR2: SGHAT, FQNNGV. CDR3 length: 15 residues. The CDR3 sequence: CASSPRLQGGNIQYF. The CDR3 DNA is TGTGCCAGCAGCCCGCGACTACAAGGGGGAAACATTCAGTACTTC. The whole variable domain, filled in from reference TRBV11-2 and TRBJ2-4, reads EAGVAQSPRYKIIEKRQSVAFWCNPISGHATLYWYQQILGQGPKLLIQFQNNGVVDDSQLPKDRFSAERLKGVDSTLKIQPAKLEDSAVYLCASSPRLQGGNIQYFGAGTRLSVL.

This clone turned up a few times. This chain connects TRBV9 to TRBJ2-1; 12 bases line up with TRBD2. This CDR3 contains 15 residues. Losses at the gene ends were 3 bases for V and 4 bases for J; bases not matched to a gene: 2. Per the germline V gene, CDR1 is SGDLS and CDR2 is YYNGEE. The CDR3 loop reads CASSDLAGGYNEQFF. DNA of the CDR3: TGTGCCAGCAGCGACCTAGCGGGGGGGTACAATGAGCAGTTCTTC. The full variable domain, its missing parts supplied by reference TRBV9 and TRBJ2-1, is DSGVTQTPKHLITATGQRVTLRCSPRSGDLSVYWYQQSLDQGLQFLIQYYNGEERAKGNILERFSAQQFPDLHSELNLSSLELGDSALYFCASSDLAGGYNEQFFGPGTRLTVL.

The CDR3 here is CASRPAGGAGELFF. As DNA, the CDR3 is TGTGCCAGCAGGCCCGCGGGAGGGGCCGGGGAGCTGTTTTTT. The chain has TRBV6-5 and TRBJ2-2; 9 bases agree with TRBD2. V lost 6 bases and J lost 6; bases outside the gene matches: 5. Per the germline V gene, CDR1 is MNHEY and CDR2 is SVGAGI. This CDR3 is 14 amino acids long.

The V call is TRBV29-1, the J call TRBJ2-7; the match to TRBD2 covers 8 bases. The germline V gene encodes CDR1 SQVTM and CDR2 ANQGSEA. V shed 3 bases and J 0 bases; nucleotides not matched to a gene: 10. This CDR3 comprises 16 residues. CDR3 nucleotide sequence: TGCAGCGTTGAGGAGCGGGAGAGTGGGGGCTCCTACGAGCAGTACTTC. This translates into CSVEERESGGSYEQYF.

This clone has a single count. The chain joins TRBV30 to TRBJ1-2; D not certain. This CDR3 spans 14 amino acids. Germline CDR1 GTSNPN, CDR2 SVGIG (reference sequence). Between the trimmed V and J ends, which lost 4 bases and 5 bases, there was a span of 17 bases. CDR3 residues: CAWNKVLTPYGYTF. The CDR3 DNA follows: TGTGCCTGGAATAAAGTACTTACACCTTATGGCTACACCTTC. Together with reference TRBV30 and TRBJ1-2, the CDR3 gives the full variable domain: SQTIHQWPATLVQPVGSPLSLECTVEGTSNPNLYWYRQAAGRGLQLLFYSVGIGQISSEVPQNLSASRPQDRQFILSSKKLLLSDSGFYLCAWNKVLTPYGYTFGSGTRLTVV.

V is TRBV6-5 and J is TRBJ2-7, with D perhaps assigned TRBD1 or TRBD2 (5 bases each). CDR1 is MNHEY and CDR2 is SVGAGI in the germline V gene. V was pared by 2 bases and J by 3 bases, with 8 bases between. The CDR3 length is 13 residues. CDR3 loop: CASSYGGSYEQYF. CDR3 DNA: TGTGCCAGCAGTTACGGGGGAAGCTACGAGCAGTACTTC.

The CDR3 DNA is TGTGCCTGGAGCCACGACCCCACGGAAAACATTCAGTACTTC. Translated, it gives CAWSHDPTENIQYF. The rearrangement uses TRBV30 and TRBJ2-4; no clear D gene. CDR3 size: 14 residues. From germline, CDR1 is GTSNPN and CDR2 SVGIG (reference sequence). V dropped 3 bases and J dropped 5 bases, with 14 bases sitting between them.

This sequence joins TRBV11-2 and TRBJ2-3; TRBD2 aligns across 12 bases. CDR1 is SGHAT, CDR2 FQNNGV, per germline. V lost 6 bases and J lost 0; bases outside the gene matches: 7. The CDR3 sequence is 17 residues long. CDR3 in amino acids: CASSLGLAGISTDTQYF. CDR3 in DNA: TGTGCCAGCAGTCTTGGACTAGCGGGGATAAGCACAGATACGCAGTATTTT.

The chain joins TRBV6-6 to TRBJ1-1; no firm D call. This CDR3 is built from 13 residues. Germline V gene lookup returns CDR1 MNHNY and CDR2 SVGAGI (reference sequence). V dropped 1 base and J dropped 1 base, with 4 bases sitting between them. For the CDR3, the DNA is TGTGCCAGCAGTTACTGGGAGAACACTGAAGCTTTCTTT. Its translation: CASSYWENTEAFF.

This sequence joins TRBV6-5 and TRBJ2-7; unclear D gene. Germline CDR1 and CDR2: MNHEY and SVGAGI. The CDR3 has 15 amino acids. V lost 2 bases and J 0 bases, leaving 11 bases between the germline ends. The DNA for the CDR3 is TGTGCCAGCAGTTACGATAGGCTGACCTCCTACGAGCAGTACTTC. Its protein is CASSYDRLTSYEQYF.

V is TRBV18 and J is TRBJ2-3; the D is unclear. CDR3 length equals 13 residues. V gave up 3 bases and J gave up 4 bases, with 8 bases separating them. Per germline, CDR1 KGHSH and CDR2 LQKENI. The CDR3 spells CASSPTQPDTQYF. The CDR3 DNA reads TGTGCCAGCTCACCTACTCAACCAGATACGCAGTATTTT.

Here the CDR3 DNA reads TGCGCCAGCAGCTTGGGGGTTCAACAAGGGCCCCAGCATTTT. It specifies CASSLGVQQGPQHF. This chain uses TRBV5-1 with TRBJ1-5; D is ambiguous. CDR1 SGHRS and CDR2 YFSETQ come from the germline V gene. The ends were cut back, 0 bases at V and 9 bases at J, with 13 bases in the middle. The CDR3 loop spans 14 amino acids. Full variable domain (remainder filled in from reference TRBV5-1 and TRBJ1-5): KAGVTQTPRYLIKTRGQQVTLSCSPISGHRSVSWYQQTPGQGLQFLFEYFSETQRNKGNFPGRFSGRQFSNSRSEMNVSTLELGDSALYLCASSLGVQQGPQHFGDGTRLSIL.

This chain connects TRBV12-5 to TRBJ2-3; 7 bases align to TRBD2. This CDR3 contains 14 residues. CDR1 and CDR2 from the germline V gene are LGHNT and FRNRAP. J lost 0 bases, V lost 5 bases, and 2 bases had no gene match. The chain's CDR3 is CASGLSGSTDTQYF. CDR3 in DNA: TGTGCTAGTGGTCTTAGCGGGAGCACAGATACGCAGTATTTT.

The genes are TRBV28 and TRBJ2-7; TRBD2 matches 8 bases. With 6 bases clipped from V and 9 bases from J, the junction kept 19 bases outside the gene matches. Germline V lookup: CDR1 MDHEN, CDR2 SYDVKM. The CDR3 contains 16 residues. The CDR3 here is CASRPHTGTSPDGQYF. CDR3 coding DNA: TGTGCCAGCAGACCCCACACCGGGACTAGTCCTGACGGGCAGTACTTC.

The rearrangement joins TRBV6-5 to TRBJ2-7; 11 nucleotides agree with TRBD1. Germline CDR1 and CDR2: MNHEY and SVGAGI. The length of the CDR3 is 15 residues. The V segment lost 2 bases and the J segment 4 bases; nucleotides outside the gene matches: 4. This CDR3 reads CASSYRDRGAYEQYF. In DNA form, the CDR3 reads TGTGCCAGCAGTTACAGGGACAGGGGGGCGTACGAGCAGTACTTC.

This clone was detected only a few times. This chain connects TRBV18 to TRBJ1-3; D is ambiguous. V was pared by 3 bases and J by 4 bases, with 7 bases between. CDR3 size: 13 residues. Germline V gives CDR1 KGHSH, CDR2 LQKENI. This chain's CDR3 is CASSPSPGNTIYF. In DNA form, the CDR3 reads TGTGCCAGCTCACCTTCTCCGGGAAACACCATATATTTT.

The V gene is TRBV11-2, the J gene TRBJ2-1; 9 bases match TRBD2. The CDR3 spans 18 residues. With 1 base clipped from V and 4 bases from J, the junction kept 11 bases outside the gene matches. Germline V gene sequence: CDR1 SGHAT, CDR2 FQNNGV. The CDR3 sequence is CASSLGIGREGLYNEQFF. CDR3 DNA sequence: TGTGCCAGCAGCTTAGGGATCGGGCGGGAGGGCCTATACAATGAGCAGTTCTTC.

The gene calls are TRBV5-5 and TRBJ1-3; D gene ambiguous. Trimming cost V 0 bases and J 0 bases, with 10 bases left between them. This CDR3 comprises 16 residues. In germline, CDR1 is SGHKS, CDR2 YYEKEE (reference sequence). The CDR3 bases are TGTGCCAGCAGCTTGGCTGGGCAGAGCTCTGGAAACACCATATATTTT. Translating it yields CASSLAGQSSGNTIYF.

This clone came up once. The genes are TRBV2 and TRBJ2-7; 7 nucleotides agree with TRBD2. Germline V gene data show CDR1 as SNHLY and CDR2 as FYNNEI. V dropped 7 bases and J dropped 3; count of bases not matched to a gene: 3. The CDR3 covers 12 residues. The CDR3 region is CASTWGGYEQYF. The CDR3 DNA follows: TGTGCCAGCACATGGGGGGGCTACGAGCAGTACTTC.

CDR3 nucleotides: TGTGCCATCAGTGGGGGGGGCGAGACCCAGTACTTC. As protein: CAISGGGETQYF. The chain couples TRBV10-3 to TRBJ2-5; possible D gene TRBD2, 7 bases. The germline CDR1 and CDR2 sequences are ENHRY and SYGVKD. The CDR3 runs 12 residues. V was trimmed by 4 bases and J by 5 bases, leaving 8 bases between them.

This rearrangement joins TRBV12-5 to TRBJ1-1, with D unclear. This CDR3 has 14 amino acids. Trimming cost V 6 bases and J 1 base, with 12 bases left between them. In germline, CDR1 is LGHNT, CDR2 FRNRAP. CDR3 in DNA: TGTGCTAGTGGCCCAACTACGGGGAACACTGAAGCTTTCTTT. This sequence encodes CASGPTTGNTEAFF.

The chain combines TRBV7-9 with TRBJ1-2; 12 nucleotides align to TRBD1. The CDR3 consists of 15 residues. CDR1 is SEHNR, CDR2 FQNEAQ, per germline (reference sequence). Losses at the gene ends were 6 bases for V and 6 bases for J; bases not matched to a gene: 8. The CDR3 sequence: CASSQIWDRGHGYTF. The CDR3 DNA reads TGTGCCAGCAGTCAGATATGGGACAGGGGGCATGGCTACACCTTC.

This clone was seen only once. The chain employs TRBV7-9 and TRBJ2-7; 9 nucleotides line up with TRBD1. The V gene's germline CDR1 is SEHNR and CDR2 FQNEAQ (reference sequence). The CDR3 spans 14 residues. J lost 7 bases, V lost 2 bases, and 6 bases had no gene match. Here the CDR3 reads CASSLPDRGGEQYF. CDR3 in DNA: TGTGCCAGCAGCTTACCGGACAGGGGAGGGGAGCAGTACTTC.

In its sample, this clone was seen once. The J gene is TRBJ2-7, the V gene TRBV29-1, with 11 bases aligning to TRBD1. The CDR3 sequence is 14 residues long. Germline V CDR1 and CDR2: SQVTM, ANQGSEA. Trimming took 4 bases from V and 5 from J; bases not matched to a gene: 7. CDR3 sequence: CSVGWTGGNHEQYF. The CDR3 DNA follows: TGCAGCGTTGGGTGGACAGGGGGCAACCACGAGCAGTACTTC.

The gene calls are TRBV4-3 and TRBJ1-4; 10 bases match TRBD1. This CDR3 region has 19 residues. V lost 0 bases to trimming and J lost 8 bases; unmatched junction nucleotides: 15. CDR1 is LGHNA and CDR2 is YSLEER in the germline V gene. The CDR3 coding sequence is TGCGCCAGCAGCCAAGAGATAGGGACAGGGGTCAATCTAATAGAAAAACTGTTTTTT. Protein sequence: CASSQEIGTGVNLIEKLFF.